A selection of T cell receptor beta chains follows, all from one sample in a study of T cells in Graves' hyperthyroidism and ophthalmopathy. MiXCR was run by TCRdb on the multiplex PCR reads, yielding one entry per CDR3 protein. The repertoire has about 320,000 distinct CDR3 sequences, about 15% of them found once; the top ten carry roughly a third. Sequencing was performed on blood. Receptors originate from a man younger than 40 with Graves' hyperthyroidism. The CDR3 runs from the conserved cysteine through the conserved F or W. A D gene is named only where the DNA matches it firmly.

CASNRAGGGANEQFF,15,TRBD2,TRBV12-3/TRBV12-4,TRBJ2-1
CASTLETQGGGYGYTF,16,TRBD1,TRBV12-3/TRBV12-4,TRBJ1-2
CASSSLNPQGADEKLFF,17,TRBD1,TRBV11-2,TRBJ1-4
CAWSVLAPPPYEQYF,15,.,TRBV30,TRBJ2-7
CSVADLTSGAFHEQYF,16,.,TRBV29-1,TRBJ2-7
CASSPTTVMPYEQYF,15,.,TRBV28,TRBJ2-7
CASSTGTGPAYEQYF,15,TRBD1,TRBV11-2,TRBJ2-7
CASSSGDRGRDEQFF,15,TRBD1,TRBV7-2,TRBJ2-1
CASSPVGLAGGPEFGDEQYF,20,TRBD2,TRBV9,TRBJ2-7
CASSDRSGSNNEQFF,15,.,TRBV19,TRBJ2-1
CASTGQPRSTEAFF,14,.,TRBV2,TRBJ1-1
CASSLAVGGLQETQYF,16,.,TRBV5-1,TRBJ2-5
CASSSGIGTGDEQYF,15,TRBD1,TRBV28,TRBJ2-7
CASSVEGYNEQFF,13,.,TRBV2,TRBJ2-1
CASSQTSGNHYEQYF,15,TRBD2,TRBV4-1,TRBJ2-7
CATSDLGPTGGELFF,15,.,TRBV24-1,TRBJ2-2
CSASRAGATEAFF,13,.,TRBV20-1,TRBJ1-1
CASSFPGSGFNEQFF,15,.,TRBV12-3/TRBV12-4,TRBJ2-1
CAAESGQGYNEQFF,14,TRBD1,TRBV6-1,TRBJ2-1
CASSLSGTGTQYF,13,.,TRBV27,TRBJ2-3
CSARTFSGMMDTGELFF,17,TRBD2,TRBV20-1,TRBJ2-2
CASSLYEQVNTEAFF,15,.,TRBV12-3/TRBV12-4,TRBJ1-1
CAIWSGGNQPQHF,13,.,TRBV10-3,TRBJ1-5
CASSSGGPFNQPQHF,15,.,TRBV27,TRBJ1-5
CAYQTDTQYF,10,.,TRBV30,TRBJ2-3
CASIDRVHNSPLHF,14,TRBD1,TRBV7-3,TRBJ1-6
CASSLTTQPHNEQFF,15,.,TRBV5-1,TRBJ2-1
CASSFGGGGEKLFF,14,TRBD1,TRBV28,TRBJ1-4
CASNGRTEGNSPLHF,15,.,TRBV7-2,TRBJ1-6
CASSLGSDGNEQFF,14,.,TRBV5-1,TRBJ2-1
CASSRGGMGNNEQFF,15,.,TRBV7-3,TRBJ2-1
CASSRTGLAGRNEQFF,16,TRBD2,TRBV7-9,TRBJ2-1
CASRKYDNEQFF,12,.,TRBV2,TRBJ2-1
CASSEGRGAETQYF,14,.,TRBV2,TRBJ2-5
CASSFPGLALFF,12,TRBD2,TRBV11-2,TRBJ2-1
CASSEEDRSYEQYF,14,.,TRBV2,TRBJ2-7
CASSPPGQGSTGELFF,16,TRBD1,TRBV7-3,TRBJ2-2
CASSQALWRQGRTDTQYF,18,.,TRBV4-1,TRBJ2-3
CASSQKGALNTEAFF,15,.,TRBV4-1,TRBJ1-1
CTKEGPRKWGYTF,13,.,TRBV29-1,TRBJ1-2
CSVRPSGVDTQYF,13,TRBD2,TRBV29-1,TRBJ2-3
CASSQPSANEKLFF,14,.,TRBV7-9,TRBJ1-4
CASSRASGSPNEQFF,15,TRBD2,TRBV12-3/TRBV12-4,TRBJ2-1
CASSMTSRETQYF,13,.,TRBV19,TRBJ2-5
CASPARGSEAFF,12,.,TRBV6-1,TRBJ1-1
CASRGRYTEAFF,12,.,TRBV12-3/TRBV12-4,TRBJ1-1
CARLKENTEAFF,12,.,TRBV30,TRBJ1-1
CASKISAGGGLGYTF,15,.,TRBV27,TRBJ1-2
CASSQRVPGQGLNEQFF,17,TRBD1,TRBV4-1,TRBJ2-1
CASSQGPKRRNTGELFF,17,.,TRBV3-1,TRBJ2-2
CAILSRGSETQYF,13,.,TRBV28,TRBJ2-5
CASSQEHHPYEQYF,14,.,TRBV12-3/TRBV12-4,TRBJ2-7